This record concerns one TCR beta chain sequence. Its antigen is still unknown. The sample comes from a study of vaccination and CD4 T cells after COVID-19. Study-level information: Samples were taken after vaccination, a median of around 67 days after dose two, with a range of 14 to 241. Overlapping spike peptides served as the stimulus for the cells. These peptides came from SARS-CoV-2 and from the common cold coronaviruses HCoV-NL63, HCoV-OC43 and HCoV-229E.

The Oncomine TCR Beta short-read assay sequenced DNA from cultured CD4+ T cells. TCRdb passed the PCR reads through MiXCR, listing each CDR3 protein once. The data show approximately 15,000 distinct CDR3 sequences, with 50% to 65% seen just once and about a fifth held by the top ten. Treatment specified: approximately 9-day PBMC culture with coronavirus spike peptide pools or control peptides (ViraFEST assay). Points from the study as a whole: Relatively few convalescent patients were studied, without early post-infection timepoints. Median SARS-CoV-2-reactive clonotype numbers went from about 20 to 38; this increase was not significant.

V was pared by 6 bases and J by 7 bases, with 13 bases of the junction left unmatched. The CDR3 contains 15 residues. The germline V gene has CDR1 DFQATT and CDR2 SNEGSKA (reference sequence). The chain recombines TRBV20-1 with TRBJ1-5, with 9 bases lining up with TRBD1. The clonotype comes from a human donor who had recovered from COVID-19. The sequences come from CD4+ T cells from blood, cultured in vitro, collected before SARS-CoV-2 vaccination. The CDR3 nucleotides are TGCAGTGCCGCAGCGGGACAGGGATTTCAACAGCCCCAGCATTTT. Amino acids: CSAAAGQGFQQPQHF.